This TCR beta chain came from a study of shared clonotypes between healthy human individuals. General study results and limits: Genetic and exposure-history diversity was limited by the few donors.

As concerns this clone: Antigen: not known.

CD45RO-negative CD8 cells positively selected for CCR7 made up the naive population, which excluded terminally differentiated effector memory CD45RA+ cells. Germline CDR1 LNHNV, CDR2 YYDKDF (reference sequence). The CDR3 consists of 11 residues. Trimming stripped 3 bases from V and 5 bases from J, with 4 bases between. It was at deep level that the assay was run. Generated by immunoSEQ multiplex PCR, the TCRdb table keeps only in-frame clones and is missing some. The data contain about 2.1 million clones, just over 90% of them singletons. This chain links TRBV15 with TRBJ2-5; the D is unclear. Source material: naive CD8+ T cells from PBMCs. The receptor comes from a man between 18 and 35 years old in good health. Some clones in this sample may be carry-over from other donors' samples. CDR3 in DNA: TGTGCCACCAGCAGCTCGGAGACCCAGTACTTC. Protein product: CATSSSETQYF.